The 27 T cell receptor beta chains in this list originate from one sample, sequenced in a study of resident and recirculating memory T cells in vitiligo. Sequencing used immunoSEQ multiplex PCR; TCRdb keeps in-frame clones, though not all of them. The repertoire holds some 310 clones, with 70% to 80% as singletons. Sequencing used lesional skin. Receptors originate from a male donor with vitiligo.

The genes are TRBV7-2 and TRBJ2-3; possible D gene TRBD2, 5 bases. The germline V gene encodes CDR1 SGHTA and CDR2 FQGNSA. There are 16 residues in the CDR3. The ends were cut back, 5 bases at V and 0 bases at J, with 15 bases in the middle. CDR3 nucleotides: TGTGCCAGCAGCCCCACAACTAGGGCGAGCACAGATACGCAGTATTTT. Protein sequence: CASSPTTRASTDTQYF.

The V and J genes are TRBV4-2 and TRBJ2-5; a possible D gene is TRBD2 (5 bases). With 2 bases removed from V and 5 bases from J, the gap between germline ends came to 6 bases. Germline V gene sequence: CDR1 LGHNA, CDR2 YNFKEQ. The CDR3 contains 12 residues. The CDR3 coding sequence is TGTGCCAGCAGCCAACCGGGGGAGACCCAGTACTTC. It codes for CASSQPGETQYF.

The chain links TRBV9 to TRBJ1-3; D uncertain. The CDR3 sequence is 13 residues long. The V gene lost 7 bases and the J gene lost 3 bases, with 11 bases spanning the gap. Germline loops: CDR1 SGDLS, CDR2 YYNGEE. The CDR3 nucleotides are TGTGCCAGCGAGGGAACTGGTGGAAACACCATATATTTT. Amino acid sequence: CASEGTGGNTIYF. The whole variable domain, filled in from reference TRBV9 and TRBJ1-3, reads DSGVTQTPKHLITATGQRVTLRCSPRSGDLSVYWYQQSLDQGLQFLIQYYNGEERAKGNILERFSAQQFPDLHSELNLSSLELGDSALYFCASEGTGGNTIYFGEGSWLTVV.

This clone appeared a few times. The rearrangement uses TRBV6-1 and TRBJ2-7; 8 nucleotides align to TRBD2. The CDR3 sequence is 16 residues long. The V gene's germline CDR1 is MNHNS and CDR2 SASEGT. Trimming removed 2 bases from V and 5 bases from J; junction bases left unmatched: 11. This CDR3 is CASSESIAGGLNEQYF. The CDR3 nucleotides read TGTGCCAGCAGTGAATCAATCGCGGGGGGACTAAACGAGCAGTACTTC.

The V and J genes are TRBV15 and TRBJ2-2, with a weak D call TRBD2 (6 bases). The length of the CDR3 is 16 residues. Germline V lookup: CDR1 LNHNV, CDR2 YYDKDF (reference sequence). Deletions cut 0 bases from V and 7 bases from J, with 15 bases between. The CDR3 nucleotides are TGTGCCACCAGCAGAGATCCATCGGGAGCTCTCGGGGAGCTGTTTTTT. It specifies CATSRDPSGALGELFF.

The table lists this clone with a count of one. The chain is built from TRBV5-1 and TRBJ2-7, with 8 bases identical to TRBD2. The CDR3 sequence is 15 residues long. Germline CDR1 is SGHRS and CDR2 is YFSETQ. V was clipped by 2 bases and J by 2 bases; unmatched bases: 6. In DNA, the CDR3 is TGCGCCAGCAGCTTTTTAGCGGGACTCACCTACGAGCAGTACTTC. It specifies CASSFLAGLTYEQYF. The full variable domain, completed using reference TRBV5-1 and TRBJ2-7, is KAGVTQTPRYLIKTRGQQVTLSCSPISGHRSVSWYQQTPGQGLQFLFEYFSETQRNKGNFPGRFSGRQFSNSRSEMNVSTLELGDSALYLCASSFLAGLTYEQYFGPGTRLTVT.

The gene calls are TRBV27 and TRBJ2-1; 7 nucleotides agree with TRBD2. The CDR3 covers 17 residues. CDR1 is MNHEY and CDR2 is SMNVEV in the germline V gene (reference sequence). V shed 6 bases and J 8 bases; nucleotides not matched to a gene: 19. CDR3: CASSIRSGIPQRDEQFF. CDR3 sequence (DNA): TGTGCCAGCAGCATAAGAAGCGGGATTCCCCAGAGGGATGAGCAGTTCTTC.

This chain connects TRBV18 to TRBJ1-1, with D uncertain. V lost 5 bases, J lost 1 base, and 8 bases lay in between. Germline V gene sequence: CDR1 KGHSH, CDR2 LQKENI. CDR3 size: 13 residues. The chain's CDR3 is CASSETQNTEAFF. CDR3 bases: TGTGCCAGCTCAGAAACACAGAACACTGAAGCTTTCTTT.

The chain recombines TRBV6-6 with TRBJ1-3, with D perhaps matching TRBD1 (6 bases). In germline, CDR1 is MNHNY, CDR2 SVGAGI (reference sequence). V lost 6 bases and J 4 bases, leaving 10 bases between the germline ends. CDR3 length equals 13 residues. The CDR3 loop is CASSRTEGNTIYF. The CDR3 nucleotides are TGTGCCAGCAGCCGGACAGAGGGAAACACCATATATTTT.

V gene TRBV10-3 combines with J gene TRBJ1-1, with a tentative D call TRBD1 (6 bases). Germline assignment: CDR1 ENHRY and CDR2 SYGVKD. The length of the CDR3 is 14 residues. V lost 2 bases and J lost 4, with 11 bases in between. The CDR3 spells CAISEGGIRTEAFF. CDR3 nucleotides: TGTGCCATCAGTGAGGGGGGCATTCGCACTGAAGCTTTCTTT.

The chain combines TRBV7-3 with TRBJ2-6; 7 bases match TRBD1. With V trimmed by 2 bases and J by 2 bases, 0 bases remained unmatched. The CDR3 is 15 amino acids. Germline V gene lookup returns CDR1 SGHTA and CDR2 FQGTGA. CDR3 nucleotide sequence: TGTGCCAGCAGCTTACAGGGGGCTGGGGCCAACGTCCTGACTTTC. Amino acids: CASSLQGAGANVLTF.

This clone appeared a few times. The V call is TRBV5-1, the J call TRBJ1-2, with D maybe TRBD1 (5 bases). V shed 0 bases and J shed 0 bases, with 9 bases lying between them. Per the germline V gene, CDR1 is SGHRS and CDR2 is YFSETQ. This CDR3 has 15 residues. Written as DNA, the CDR3 is TGCGCCAGCAGCTTGGTGCGGGGGTCTAACTATGGCTACACCTTC. Its protein product is CASSLVRGSNYGYTF.

The chain has TRBV7-2 and TRBJ2-1, with TRBD2 matching 8 bases. CDR3 length equals 16 residues. Germline-derived CDR1 and CDR2 are SGHTA and FQGNSA. After removal of 4 bases from V and 7 bases from J, the junction contained 12 bases not matched to a gene. In nucleotides, the CDR3 is TGTGCCAGCAGCTCGTTACCGGGACTAGTTTCAAATGAGCAGTTCTTC. Protein: CASSSLPGLVSNEQFF.

V usage is TRBV28 and J usage is TRBJ1-1; 8 bases line up with TRBD1. This CDR3 comprises 19 residues. Germline CDR1 MDHEN, CDR2 SYDVKM. The V segment lost 5 bases and the J segment 0 bases; nucleotides outside the gene matches: 17. The CDR3 spells CASSHPPIGQGYMNTEAFF. Written as DNA, the CDR3 is TGTGCCAGCAGTCACCCCCCAATCGGACAGGGTTATATGAACACTGAAGCTTTCTTT.

The V and J genes are TRBV9 and TRBJ2-7; 8 nucleotides align to TRBD2. The CDR3 has 14 residues. Trimming at V came to 3 bases and at J to 0 bases, leaving 2 bases not matched to a gene. Germline V lookup: CDR1 SGDLS, CDR2 YYNGEE. CDR3 DNA sequence: TGTGCCAGCAGCGGTAGCGGGGCCTCCTACGAGCAGTACTTC. This translates into CASSGSGASYEQYF.

The V and J genes are TRBV2 and TRBJ2-7, with D maybe TRBD2 (5 bases). Trimming left V 6 bases short and J 6 bases short, with 21 bases between. CDR1 and CDR2 (germline): SNHLY, FYNNEI. The length of the CDR3 is 15 residues. CDR3 protein: CASSKTQVTGFEQYF. CDR3 nucleotide sequence: TGTGCCAGCAGCAAGACACAAGTTACGGGGTTCGAGCAGTACTTC.

The chain carries TRBV5-1 and TRBJ2-3; a possible D gene is TRBD2 (5 bases). This CDR3 has 11 residues. Per the germline V gene, CDR1 is SGHRS and CDR2 is YFSETQ. Trimming removed 8 bases at V and 11 bases at J, with 15 bases between. CDR3 bases: TGCGCCAGTCGCAGCGGCACTGTGCAGTATTTT. Translating it yields CASRSGTVQYF.

The rearrangement uses TRBV27 and TRBJ2-7, with 7 bases matching TRBD1. Germline V gives CDR1 MNHEY, CDR2 SMNVEV (reference sequence). Germline trimming cut 3 bases from V and 3 bases from J; bases unmatched to any gene: 2. This CDR3 is built from 13 residues. The CDR3 sequence is CASSLGQLYEQYF. Written as DNA, the CDR3 is TGTGCCAGCAGTTTGGGACAGCTCTACGAGCAGTACTTC.

The J gene is TRBJ2-1, the V gene TRBV10-3; 7 nucleotides agree with TRBD2. V was pared by 4 bases and J by 4 bases, with 13 bases of the junction left unmatched. Germline V lookup: CDR1 ENHRY, CDR2 SYGVKD. This CDR3 contains 17 residues. CDR3 protein: CAISANRRLADYNEQFF. CDR3 nucleotide sequence: TGTGCCATCAGTGCCAACAGGAGGCTAGCGGATTACAATGAGCAGTTCTTC.

This rearrangement joins TRBV7-9 to TRBJ1-3; D remains ambiguous. CDR1 and CDR2 from the germline V gene are SEHNR and FQNEAQ (reference sequence). CDR3 length: 16 amino acids. V was shortened by 5 bases and J by 6 bases, with 20 bases between the two germline ends. The chain's CDR3 is CASSAPPAWAENTIYF. CDR3 DNA: TGTGCCAGCAGCGCGCCACCTGCTTGGGCTGAAAACACCATATATTTT.

J is TRBJ2-1 and V is TRBV7-3; D might be TRBD2 (7 bases). Trimming shortened V by 5 bases and J by 3 bases, and 17 bases separated the two germline ends. Per germline, CDR1 SGHTA and CDR2 FQGTGA. The CDR3 has 16 amino acids. CDR3 amino acids: CASSPGGLADYNEQFF. In DNA form, the CDR3 reads TGTGCCAGCAGCCCCGGGGGGCTAGCGGACTACAATGAGCAGTTCTTC.

The chain couples TRBV27 to TRBJ2-5; D unresolved. The J call may be mistaken, given a closer DNA end match to TRBJ2-7. The germline V gene encodes CDR1 MNHEY and CDR2 SMNVEV (reference sequence). The CDR3 totals 14 residues. For the CDR3, the DNA is TGTGCCAGCAGTCCCCCCGTCCCCCCCTACGAGCAGTACTTC. Protein sequence: CASSPPVPPYEQYF.

This clone was seen more than once but under ten times. This chain uses TRBV6-5 with TRBJ1-4, with 10 nucleotides matching TRBD1. The germline V gene encodes CDR1 MNHEY and CDR2 SVGAGI. The junction had 5 bases not matched to a gene; V was cut back by 2 bases and J by 8 bases. This CDR3 has 15 amino acids. As DNA, the CDR3 is TGTGCCAGCAGTTACCGACAGGGGGCGACCGAAAAACTGTTTTTT. It codes for CASSYRQGATEKLFF.

V usage is TRBV12-5 and J usage is TRBJ1-3; D is ambiguous. V was shortened by 5 bases and J by 2 bases, with 10 bases between the two germline ends. The CDR3 is 14 residues long. Per germline, CDR1 LGHNT and CDR2 FRNRAP. Here the CDR3 reads CASGHPGAGNTIYF. The CDR3 DNA reads as TGTGCTAGTGGTCACCCCGGGGCTGGAAACACCATATATTTT.

The rearrangement links TRBV27 to TRBJ1-2, with 9 bases that match TRBD1. J was trimmed by 4 bases and V by 5 bases; bases with no gene match: 8. Per germline, CDR1 MNHEY and CDR2 SMNVEV (reference sequence). The CDR3 is made up of 15 amino acids. The CDR3 coding sequence is TGTGCCAGCAGTCCCGGGACAGGGATGGGCTATGGCTACACCTTC. It translates to CASSPGTGMGYGYTF.

This clone has more than one count but fewer than ten. The genes are TRBV30 and TRBJ2-7, with D perhaps matching TRBD2 (6 bases). The length of the CDR3 is 12 residues. Germline CDR1 and CDR2: GTSNPN and SVGIG (reference sequence). V was cut by 0 bases and J by 3 bases, with 6 bases left in between. CDR3 sequence (DNA): TGTGCCTGGAGTGTCGGGGGCTACGAGCAGTACTTC. Protein sequence: CAWSVGGYEQYF.

This clone is termed hyperexpanded (1% or more). The chain employs TRBV4-2 and TRBJ2-5, with D tentatively TRBD2 (6 bases). Germline loops: CDR1 LGHNA, CDR2 YNFKEQ. The V gene lost 0 bases and the J gene lost 2 bases, with 16 bases spanning the gap. The CDR3 covers 17 residues. CDR3 protein: CASSQEGASAKQETQYF. The CDR3 coding sequence is TGTGCCAGCAGCCAAGAAGGGGCTAGCGCTAAACAAGAGACCCAGTACTTC.